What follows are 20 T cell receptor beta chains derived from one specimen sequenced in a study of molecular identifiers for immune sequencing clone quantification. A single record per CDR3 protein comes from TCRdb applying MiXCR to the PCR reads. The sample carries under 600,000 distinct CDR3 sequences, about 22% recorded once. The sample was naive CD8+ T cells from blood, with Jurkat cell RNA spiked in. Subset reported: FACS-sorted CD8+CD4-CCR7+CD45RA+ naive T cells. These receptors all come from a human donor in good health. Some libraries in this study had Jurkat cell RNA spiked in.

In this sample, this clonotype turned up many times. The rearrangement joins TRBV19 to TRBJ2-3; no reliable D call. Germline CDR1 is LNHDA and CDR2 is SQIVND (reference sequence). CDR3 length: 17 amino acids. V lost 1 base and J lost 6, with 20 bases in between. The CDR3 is CASSIGTAVSFRDTQYF. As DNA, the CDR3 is TGTGCCAGTAGTATAGGTACGGCCGTATCGTTTCGGGATACGCAGTATTTT.

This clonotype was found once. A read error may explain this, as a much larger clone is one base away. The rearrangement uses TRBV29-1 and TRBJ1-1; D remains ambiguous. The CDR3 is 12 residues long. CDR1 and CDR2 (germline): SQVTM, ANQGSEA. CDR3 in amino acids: CSVLYLNAEAFF. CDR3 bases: TGCAGCGTCCTATATCTGAACGCTGAAGCTTTCTTT.

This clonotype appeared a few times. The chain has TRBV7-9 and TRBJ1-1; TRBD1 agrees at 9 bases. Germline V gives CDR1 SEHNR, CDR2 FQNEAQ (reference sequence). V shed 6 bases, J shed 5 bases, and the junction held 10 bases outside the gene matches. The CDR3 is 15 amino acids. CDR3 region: CASRRDRESRTEAFF. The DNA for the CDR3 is TGTGCCAGCAGGCGGGACAGGGAATCTAGAACTGAAGCTTTCTTT.

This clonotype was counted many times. The CDR3 DNA sequence: TGTGCCAGCATACTACAGGGGGGGATTGAAGCTTTCTTT. Residues: CASILQGGIEAFF. V usage is TRBV12-3 or TRBV12-4 and J usage is TRBJ1-1; 8 nucleotides match TRBD1. Trimming removed 7 bases from V and 7 bases from J; junction bases left unmatched: 8. The CDR3 has 13 amino acids.

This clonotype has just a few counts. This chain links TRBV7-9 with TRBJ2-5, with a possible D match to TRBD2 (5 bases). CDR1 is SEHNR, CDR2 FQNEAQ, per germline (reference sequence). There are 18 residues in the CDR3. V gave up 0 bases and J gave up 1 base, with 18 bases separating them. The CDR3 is CASSLAAASFPPQETQYF. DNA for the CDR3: TGTGCCAGCAGCTTAGCAGCAGCTAGCTTTCCACCCCAAGAGACCCAGTACTTC.

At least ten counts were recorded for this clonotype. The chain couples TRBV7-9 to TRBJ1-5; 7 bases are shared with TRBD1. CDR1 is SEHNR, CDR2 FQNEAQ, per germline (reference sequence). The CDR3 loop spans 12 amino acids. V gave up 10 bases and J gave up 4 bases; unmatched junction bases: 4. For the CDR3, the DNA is TGTGCCACAGGACAGGCTAATCAGCCCCAGCATTTT. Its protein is CATGQANQPQHF.

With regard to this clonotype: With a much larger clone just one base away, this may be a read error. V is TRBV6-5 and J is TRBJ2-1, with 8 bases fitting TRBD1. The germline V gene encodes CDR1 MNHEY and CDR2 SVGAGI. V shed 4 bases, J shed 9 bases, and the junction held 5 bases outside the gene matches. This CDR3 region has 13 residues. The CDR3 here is CASSSRGRAEQFF. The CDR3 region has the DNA TGTGCCAGCAGTTCCAGGGGGCGGGCTGAGCAGTTCTTC.

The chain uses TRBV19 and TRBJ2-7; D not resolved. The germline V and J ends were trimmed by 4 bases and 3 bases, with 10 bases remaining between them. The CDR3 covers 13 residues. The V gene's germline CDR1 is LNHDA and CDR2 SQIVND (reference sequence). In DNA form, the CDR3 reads TGTGCCAGTAGTACCGGACCGTACTACGAGCAGTACTTC. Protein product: CASSTGPYYEQYF.

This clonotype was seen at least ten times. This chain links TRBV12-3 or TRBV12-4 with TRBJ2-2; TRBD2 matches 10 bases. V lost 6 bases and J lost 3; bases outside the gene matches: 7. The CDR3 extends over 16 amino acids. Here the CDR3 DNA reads TGTGCCAGCAGCCCTAGGCTAGCGGGGGACACCGGGGAGCTGTTTTTT. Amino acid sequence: CASSPRLAGDTGELFF.

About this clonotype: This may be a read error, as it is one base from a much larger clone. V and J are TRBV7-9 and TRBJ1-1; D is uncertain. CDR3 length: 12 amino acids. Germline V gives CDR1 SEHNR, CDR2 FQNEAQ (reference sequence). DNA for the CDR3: TGTGCCGGCAGCTTAGAGAGAACTGAAGCTTTCTTT. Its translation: CAGSLERTEAFF.

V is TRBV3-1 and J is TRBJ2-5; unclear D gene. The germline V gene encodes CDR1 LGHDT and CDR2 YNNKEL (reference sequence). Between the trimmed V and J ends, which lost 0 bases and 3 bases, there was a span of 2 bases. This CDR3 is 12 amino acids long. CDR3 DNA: TGTGCCAGCAGCCAAGAGGAAGAGACCCAGTACTTC. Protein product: CASSQEEETQYF.

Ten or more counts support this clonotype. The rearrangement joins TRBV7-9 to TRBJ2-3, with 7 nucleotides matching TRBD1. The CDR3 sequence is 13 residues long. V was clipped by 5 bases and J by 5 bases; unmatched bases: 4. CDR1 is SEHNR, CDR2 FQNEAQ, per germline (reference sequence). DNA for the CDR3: TGTGCCAGCAGCGAGGGGGCTGTAGATACGCAGTATTTT. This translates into CASSEGAVDTQYF. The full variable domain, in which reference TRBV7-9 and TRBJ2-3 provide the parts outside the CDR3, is DTGVSQNPRHKITKRGQNVTFRCDPISEHNRLYWYRQTLGQGPEFLTYFQNEAQLEKSRLLSDRFSAERPKGSFSTLEIQRTEQGDSAMYLCASSEGAVDTQYFGPGTRLTVL.

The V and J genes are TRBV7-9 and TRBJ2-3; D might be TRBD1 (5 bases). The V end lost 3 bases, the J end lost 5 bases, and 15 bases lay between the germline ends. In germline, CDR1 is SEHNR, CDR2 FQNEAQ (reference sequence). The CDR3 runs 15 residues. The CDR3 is CASSFDSSGIDTQYF. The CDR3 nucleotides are TGTGCCAGCAGCTTCGATTCCTCAGGGATAGATACGCAGTATTTT.

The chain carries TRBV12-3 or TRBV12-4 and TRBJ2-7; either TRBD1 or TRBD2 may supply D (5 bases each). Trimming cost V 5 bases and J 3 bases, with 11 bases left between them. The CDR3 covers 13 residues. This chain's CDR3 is CASSDGTFYEQYF. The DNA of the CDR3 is TGTGCCAGCAGTGACGGGACCTTCTACGAGCAGTACTTC.

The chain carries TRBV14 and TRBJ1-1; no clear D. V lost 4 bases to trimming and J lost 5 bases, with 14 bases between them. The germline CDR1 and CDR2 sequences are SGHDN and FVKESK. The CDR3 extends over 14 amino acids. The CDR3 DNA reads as TGTGCCAGCAGCCTAACCGGGAGATGGACTGAAGCTTTCTTT. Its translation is CASSLTGRWTEAFF.

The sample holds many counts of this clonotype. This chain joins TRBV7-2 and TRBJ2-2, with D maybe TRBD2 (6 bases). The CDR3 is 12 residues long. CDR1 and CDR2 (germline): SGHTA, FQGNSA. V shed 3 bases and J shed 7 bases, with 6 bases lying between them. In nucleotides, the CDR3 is TGTGCCAGCAGCTTGACTAGCGGGGAGCTGTTTTTT. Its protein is CASSLTSGELFF. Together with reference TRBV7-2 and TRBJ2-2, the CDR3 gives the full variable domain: GAGVSQSPSNKVTEKGKDVELRCDPISGHTALYWYRQSLGQGLEFLIYFQGNSAPDKSGLPSDRFSAERTGGSVSTLTIQRTQQEDSAVYLCASSLTSGELFFGEGSRLTVL.

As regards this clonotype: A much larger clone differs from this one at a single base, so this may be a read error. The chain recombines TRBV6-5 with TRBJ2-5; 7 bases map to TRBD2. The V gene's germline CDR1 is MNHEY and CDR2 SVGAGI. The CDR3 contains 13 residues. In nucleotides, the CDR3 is TGTGCCAGCAACTCGGTTAGGGGAGGGACCCAGCACTTC. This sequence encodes CASNSVRGGTQHF.

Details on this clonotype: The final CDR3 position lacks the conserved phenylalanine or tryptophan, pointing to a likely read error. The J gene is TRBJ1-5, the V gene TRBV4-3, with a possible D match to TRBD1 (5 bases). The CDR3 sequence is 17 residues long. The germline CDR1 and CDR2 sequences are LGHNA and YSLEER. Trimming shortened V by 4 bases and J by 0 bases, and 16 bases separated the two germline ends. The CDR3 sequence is CASSLLSRGDSNQPQHS. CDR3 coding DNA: TGCGCCAGCAGCCTTCTCTCAAGAGGGGATAGCAATCAGCCCCAGCATTCT.

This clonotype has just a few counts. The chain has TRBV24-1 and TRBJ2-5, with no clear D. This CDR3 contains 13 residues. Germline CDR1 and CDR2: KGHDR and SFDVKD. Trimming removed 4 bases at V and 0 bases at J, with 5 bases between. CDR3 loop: CATSEANQETQYF. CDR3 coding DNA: TGTGCCACCAGTGAGGCGAACCAAGAGACCCAGTACTTC.

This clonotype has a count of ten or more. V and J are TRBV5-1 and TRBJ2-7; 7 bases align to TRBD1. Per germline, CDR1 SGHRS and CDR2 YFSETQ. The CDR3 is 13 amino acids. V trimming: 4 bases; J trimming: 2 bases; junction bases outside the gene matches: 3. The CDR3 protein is CASSGGQTYEQYF. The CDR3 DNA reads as TGCGCCAGCAGCGGGGGACAGACCTACGAGCAGTACTTC. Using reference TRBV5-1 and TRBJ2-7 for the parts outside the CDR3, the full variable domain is KAGVTQTPRYLIKTRGQQVTLSCSPISGHRSVSWYQQTPGQGLQFLFEYFSETQRNKGNFPGRFSGRQFSNSRSEMNVSTLELGDSALYLCASSGGQTYEQYFGPGTRLTVT.